This TCR beta chain is drawn from a study of cytomegalovirus exposure and HLA in healthy donors (dated by TCRdb to the late 2010s). Regarding the study in general: A later analysis indicated that the roughly 130 validation repertoires were generated on the platform also employed for the approximately 700 repertoires of the first cohort. The study aimed to test whether signatures of past pathogen exposure could be identified by cataloging public T cell receptors. Besides the first cohort of hundreds of subjects, a separate validation cohort made up of over 95 different subjects was used. To predict cytomegalovirus infection status, the study brought together high-throughput TCR immunosequencing, statistical association of individual TCRs with disease status, and machine learning.

The V end gives up 5 bases and the J end 10 bases, leaving 15 bases in the junction not matched to a gene. According to the germline V gene, CDR1 reads SQVTM and CDR2 reads ANQGSEA. Including the terminal cysteine and phenylalanine, the CDR3 comprises 15 residues. Solely the CDR3 DNA is kept, with 45 bases framed from the first base. Donors formed part of the validation cohort, which comprised approximately 130 subjects and was distinct from the first cohort of 666 subjects. General conclusions and limits of the study: A later analysis lacked HLA typing for the validation cohort, so it scored co-occurrence in that cohort across all 120 repertoires. Most TCR sequences were seen in very few donors, while some public TCRs were found in many individuals. A few of the identified cytomegalovirus-associated TCR beta chains were confirmed in vitro to be specific for cytomegalovirus antigens. It was suggested by the authors that the approach could potentially be generalized to other disease states and immunological phenotypes. The study gave a list of roughly 150 TCR beta chains associated with cytomegalovirus. The classifier was reported to diagnose cytomegalovirus status with high specificity and sensitivity in both the original cohort and the validation cohort. Of the cluster scores, around 95% were above 0 in a later analysis, which found that TCRs clustered in the first cohort also tended to co-occur in the 120 or so validation repertoires.

The library was prepared using the immunoSEQ multiplex PCR assay. From the authors' description of their analysis: A statistical classification framework was developed to diagnose cytomegalovirus status using the catalog of TCR beta chain sequences. What TCRdb holds here is the immuneACCESS table cut down to in-frame rearrangements. Part of the clones is not present; checked against another copy, under half of the missing clones reflect an unresolved V gene, and the others are unexplained. V, J and clone size were drawn from that table, and D and trimming were deduced from the DNA. The sample table contains approximately 180,000 clones; only one count was recorded for about 87% of them. The leading ten clones occupy more than 1.2% of the sample. In the case of this clone: The antigen it binds to is not known. There are no base qualities to consult, and no much larger clone falls within one base.

The clonotype was recovered from a woman in her twenties or thirties in good health and CMV-seronegative. Recombination connected TRBV29-1 to TRBJ2-1, with 9 middle bases fitting TRBD1. The sample taken for sequencing was PBMCs. The sequenced DNA is TGCAGCGTTTTTCCCGGGACAGGGTTGCGAGGGGAGCAGTTCTTC. Its protein reads: CSVFPGTGLRGEQFF.